A single sample is the source of the 18 T cell receptor beta chains below, sequenced in a study of cytomegalovirus exposure and HLA in healthy donors. Amplification used 60 Vbeta primers and 13 Jbeta primers. Clones were read by immunoSEQ multiplex PCR, and TCRdb kept only the in-frame ones, dropping some. The data hold 95,000 to 100,000 clones, with around 85% observed a single time. Material: PBMCs. All receptors come from a man aged 30 to 45 in good health and CMV-seronegative.

The rearrangement joins TRBV5-1 to TRBJ2-1, with a tentative D call TRBD2 (6 bases). Deletions cut 0 bases from V and 0 bases from J, with 10 bases between. CDR1 SGHRS and CDR2 YFSETQ come from the germline V gene. The CDR3 has 16 amino acids. The CDR3 DNA reads TGCGCCAGCAGCTTGGGTTTCGGGAGCTCCTACAATGAGCAGTTCTTC. It codes for CASSLGFGSSYNEQFF. Using reference TRBV5-1 and TRBJ2-1 for the parts outside the CDR3, the full variable domain is KAGVTQTPRYLIKTRGQQVTLSCSPISGHRSVSWYQQTPGQGLQFLFEYFSETQRNKGNFPGRFSGRQFSNSRSEMNVSTLELGDSALYLCASSLGFGSSYNEQFFGPGTRLTVL.

This sequence joins TRBV5-8 and TRBJ1-3, with D perhaps matching TRBD1 (6 bases). This CDR3 contains 15 residues. Trimming cost V 4 bases and J 0 bases, with 11 bases left between them. Germline V gene data show CDR1 as SGHTS and CDR2 as YDEGEE. The CDR3 is CASSPRGLSGNTIYF. CDR3 nucleotides: TGTGCCAGCAGCCCCAGGGGTCTCTCTGGAAACACCATATATTTT. Full variable domain (missing parts from reference TRBV5-8 and TRBJ1-3): EAGVTQSPTHLIKTRGQQATLRCSPISGHTSVYWYQQALGLGLQFLLWYDEGEERNRGNFPPRFSGRQFPNYSSELNVNALELEDSALYLCASSPRGLSGNTIYFGEGSWLTVV.

The CDR3 reads CASAGGNEQYF. DNA for the CDR3: TGCGCCAGCGCAGGGGGCAACGAGCAGTACTTC. The chain links TRBV10-2 to TRBJ2-7; 8 bases are a match to TRBD1. The CDR3 has 11 amino acids. V shed 8 bases and J 5 bases; nucleotides not matched to a gene: 2. Per the germline V gene, CDR1 is WSHSY and CDR2 is SAAADI.

This rearrangement joins TRBV15 to TRBJ1-1; the D is unclear. CDR3 length: 16 residues. V was cut by 0 bases and J by 0 bases, with 11 bases left in between. Looked up from germline, CDR1 is LNHNV and CDR2 is YYDKDF (reference sequence). For the CDR3, the DNA is TGTGCCACCAGCAGAGATTATAACACCTTGAACACTGAAGCTTTCTTT. As protein: CATSRDYNTLNTEAFF.

The V call is TRBV5-1, the J call TRBJ1-1; D ambiguous. The ends were cut back, 0 bases at V and 6 bases at J, with 15 bases in the middle. The CDR3 length is 15 residues. Germline lookup yields CDR1 SGHRS and CDR2 YFSETQ. The CDR3, as DNA: TGCGCCAGCAGCTTGGGCCGGAGTAGCCAACCTGAAGCTTTCTTT. It codes for CASSLGRSSQPEAFF.

The chain links TRBV5-1 to TRBJ2-4, with a possible D match to TRBD1 (6 bases). Germline V gene data show CDR1 as SGHRS and CDR2 as YFSETQ. The CDR3 loop spans 14 amino acids. Trimming pared 4 bases from V and 2 bases from J, leaving 10 bases between. The CDR3 loop reads CASSRTGPKNIQYF. CDR3 coding DNA: TGCGCCAGCAGCCGAACAGGGCCCAAAAACATTCAGTACTTC.

This clone came up once. The CDR3 region has the DNA TGTGCCTGGAGACACCGGGACTTGAGCTCCTACGAGCAGTACTTC. It yields the protein CAWRHRDLSSYEQYF. The V call is TRBV30, the J call TRBJ2-7; D might be TRBD2 (6 bases). The CDR3 totals 15 residues. Germline V gene sequence: CDR1 GTSNPN, CDR2 SVGIG (reference sequence). V was pared by 3 bases and J by 0 bases, with 15 bases between.

This rearrangement joins TRBV28 to TRBJ1-2; 9 nucleotides agree with TRBD1. Germline V lookup: CDR1 MDHEN, CDR2 SYDVKM. The CDR3 spans 15 residues. The J segment lost 4 bases and the V segment lost 2 bases, leaving 5 bases of the junction unmatched. CDR3 DNA sequence: TGTGCCAGCAGTTTAGGAGGACAGGGGACCTATGGCTACACCTTC. The encoded protein is CASSLGGQGTYGYTF.

This chain connects TRBV29-1 to TRBJ2-5; no clear D. Trimming removed 5 bases from V and 7 bases from J, with 11 bases in between. The CDR3 length is 11 residues. Looked up from germline, CDR1 is SQVTM and CDR2 is ANQGSEA. CDR3 amino acids: CSVKTIGTQYF. The CDR3 DNA sequence: TGCAGCGTTAAAACTATCGGGACCCAGTACTTC. Combining the CDR3 with reference TRBV29-1 and TRBJ2-5 gives the whole variable domain SAVISQKPSRDICQRGTSLTIQCQVDSQVTMMFWYRQQPGQSLTLIATANQGSEATYESGFVIDKFPISRPNLTFSTLTVSNMSPEDSSIYLCSVKTIGTQYFGPGTRLLVL.

The V and J genes are TRBV10-3 and TRBJ2-1, with D possibly matching TRBD2 (5 bases). Germline CDR1 is ENHRY and CDR2 is SYGVKD. V gave up 4 bases and J gave up 1 base, with 5 bases separating them. The CDR3 covers 13 residues. The CDR3 DNA follows: TGTGCCATCAGTGGACTATCCTACAATGAGCAGTTCTTC. It is translated as CAISGLSYNEQFF.

This chain uses TRBV7-3 with TRBJ2-3; 7 bases align to TRBD2. In germline, CDR1 is SGHTA, CDR2 FQGTGA. V gave up 3 bases and J gave up 6 bases; unmatched junction bases: 6. The CDR3 has 14 residues. The CDR3 loop reads CASSFGLVSDTQYF. The CDR3 DNA follows: TGTGCCAGCAGCTTCGGACTAGTATCCGATACGCAGTATTTT.

V is TRBV19 and J is TRBJ1-6, with 9 nucleotides matching TRBD1. CDR3 length equals 17 residues. Germline CDR1 and CDR2: LNHDA and SQIVND (reference sequence). V was pared by 4 bases and J by 7 bases, with 11 bases of the junction left unmatched. The CDR3 is CASSTPRDREKNSPLHF. DNA of the CDR3: TGTGCCAGTAGTACCCCCCGGGACAGGGAGAAGAATTCACCCCTCCACTTT.

The rearrangement uses TRBV29-1 and TRBJ2-7, with D perhaps TRBD1 (5 bases). Germline V gene lookup returns CDR1 SQVTM and CDR2 ANQGSEA. V was clipped by 1 base and J by 10 bases, with 11 bases between them. The CDR3 runs to 11 residues. CDR3 loop: CSVEGQGVQYF. For the CDR3, the DNA is TGCAGCGTTGAAGGCCAGGGTGTTCAGTACTTC.

In DNA form, the CDR3 reads TGTGCCAGCAGTGCCAACAGGGACAAAGAGACCCAGTACTTC. Protein sequence: CASSANRDKETQYF. The chain recombines TRBV28 with TRBJ2-5; a weak D match, TRBD1 (6 bases). Trimming left V 5 bases short and J 3 bases short, with 13 bases between. The CDR3 runs to 14 residues. Germline values: CDR1 MDHEN, CDR2 SYDVKM.

The V and J genes are TRBV5-4 and TRBJ2-1; TRBD2 is a possible D gene (7 bases). Germline V gene data show CDR1 as SGHNT and CDR2 as YYREEE (reference sequence). The germline V and J ends were trimmed by 4 bases and 2 bases, with 16 bases remaining between them. The CDR3 consists of 16 residues. CDR3 sequence: CASSAAGAPAYNEQFF. In nucleotides, the CDR3 is TGTGCCAGCAGCGCCGCGGGGGCACCGGCCTACAATGAGCAGTTCTTC.

J is TRBJ2-2 and V is TRBV6-9; TRBD1 might be the D (6 bases). The CDR3 is 19 residues long. With 6 bases removed from V and 6 bases from J, the gap between germline ends came to 29 bases. The germline CDR1 and CDR2 sequences are MNHGY and SVAAGI. CDR3 in DNA: TGTGCCAGCAGCACTGCGACTCCTCCGGGACACTCTGGGCCCGGGGAGCTGTTTTTT. Translated: CASSTATPPGHSGPGELFF.

The chain joins TRBV6-6 to TRBJ2-7, with 15 bases matching TRBD2. Germline V gene sequence: CDR1 MNHNY, CDR2 SVGAGI (reference sequence). J lost 4 bases, V lost 5 bases, and 6 bases had no gene match. The length of the CDR3 is 16 residues. Here the CDR3 DNA reads TGTGCCAGCAGTCGCGCCGGGACTAGCGGGAGGTACGAGCAGTACTTC. Its protein is CASSRAGTSGRYEQYF.

This sequence joins TRBV19 and TRBJ1-5, with 10 bases lining up with TRBD1. Germline CDR1 is LNHDA and CDR2 is SQIVND (reference sequence). V shed 4 bases and J 4 bases; nucleotides not matched to a gene: 10. The length of the CDR3 is 17 residues. As DNA, the CDR3 is TGTGCCAGTAGTAGAAGGGACAGGGGAGAAGGAAATCAGCCCCAGCATTTT. This gives the protein CASSRRDRGEGNQPQHF.